This T cell receptor beta chain was sequenced during a study of blood T cell repertoires in COVID-19. Clones were sequenced by immunoSEQ multiplex PCR, and TCRdb holds only the in-frame ones, with some missing. The sample contains 350,000 to 400,000 clones, more than 75% of which appear only once. What the recovered Cohort 3 donors had was two negative PCRs, clearance, or symptom resolution. Sequences were obtained from PBMCs or T cells enriched from blood (not recorded which). The source is a woman under 30 who had recovered from COVID-19.

The chain's CDR3 is CASSALRWEQYF. The CDR3, as DNA: TGTGCCAGCAGTGCCCTAAGATGGGAGCAGTACTTC. This rearrangement joins TRBV6-2 or TRBV6-3 to TRBJ2-7, with D uncertain. CDR3 length: 12 amino acids. The V and J ends lost 5 bases and 7 bases respectively, with 12 bases between them. The germline V gene has CDR1 MNHEY and CDR2 SVGEGT.